The entry that follows covers one T cell receptor beta chain sequence. Antigen: not known. Per germline, CDR1 SGHAT and CDR2 FQNNGV. This CDR3 is 15 amino acids long. V was pared by 0 bases and J by 5 bases, with 14 bases between. Assay used: immunoSEQ multiplex PCR; TCRdb lists only in-frame clones, some missing. Of 90,000 to 95,000 clones listed, over 80% are singletons. The data derive from a study of graft-versus-host responses after intestinal transplantation. Study background: Recipients across the board were started on anti-thymocyte globulin induction, then kept on tacrolimus and steroids for two to three years.

This clonotype was sampled from a human donor who received an intestinal transplant. The V call is TRBV11-2, the J call TRBJ2-7, with D perhaps TRBD2 (5 bases). The material was unstimulated CD8+ T cells sorted from spleen or lymph node cells, obtained before intestinal transplant. The DNA for the CDR3 is TGTGCCAGCAGCTTAGATCTAGATGTCGGGGACGAGCAGTACTTC. This encodes CASSLDLDVGDEQYF. The complete variable domain, with remaining parts taken from reference TRBV11-2 and TRBJ2-7, reads EAGVAQSPRYKIIEKRQSVAFWCNPISGHATLYWYQQILGQGPKLLIQFQNNGVVDDSQLPKDRFSAERLKGVDSTLKIQPAKLEDSAVYLCASSLDLDVGDEQYFGPGTRLTVT.